This TCR beta chain was documented in a study of shared clonotypes between healthy human individuals. As for the study in general: The study used three CD4 naive, three CD4 memory, two CD8 naive and one CD8 memory plate per donor.

About 33,000 T cell genomes (about 0.2 ug DNA) went into each sorted-subset replicate. In the study's own analysis: From ImmunoSEQ came sequences covering only the junction and carrying no quality scores, so filtering differed. Profiled with immunoSEQ multiplex PCR; TCRdb holds only in-frame clones, not every one. From that table come the V and J calls and clone size; the DNA was used to work out D and trimming. The sample lists millions of clones, approximately 94% occurring once. Material for sequencing was naive CD4+ T cells sorted from blood. Subset defined: CD45RA+ positively selected. The TCR was taken from a young man in good health.

CDR3 sequence reads: CASSTIQGSRDGYTF. In nucleotides, the CDR3 is TGTGCCAGCAGTACAATCCAGGGGTCTAGGGATGGCTACACCTTC. This chain joins TRBV2 and TRBJ1-2, with D possibly being TRBD1 (6 bases). Germline assignment: CDR1 SNHLY and CDR2 FYNNEI. The CDR3 runs 15 residues. V gave up 5 bases and J gave up 6 bases, with 19 bases separating them.